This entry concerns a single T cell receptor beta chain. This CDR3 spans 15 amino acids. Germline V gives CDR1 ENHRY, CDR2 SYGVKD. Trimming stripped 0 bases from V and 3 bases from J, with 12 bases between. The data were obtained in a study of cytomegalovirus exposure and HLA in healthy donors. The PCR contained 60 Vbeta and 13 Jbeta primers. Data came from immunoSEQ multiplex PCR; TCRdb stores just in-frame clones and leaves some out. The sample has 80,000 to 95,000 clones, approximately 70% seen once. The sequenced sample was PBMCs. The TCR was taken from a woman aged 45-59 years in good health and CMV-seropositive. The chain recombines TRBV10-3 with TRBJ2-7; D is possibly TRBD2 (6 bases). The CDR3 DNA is TGTGCCATCAGTGAGTCACTAGCAGAGTACTACGAGCAGTACTTC. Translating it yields CAISESLAEYYEQYF.